The clone carrying this TCR beta chain occurred once. One junction end disagrees with the germline gene, perhaps due to a read error. The CDR3 runs 15 residues. These data belong to a study of T cells in Graves' hyperthyroidism and ophthalmopathy. Each patient was aged 18 to 65 and had newly diagnosed hyperthyroidism of under 2 months' duration. Uncontrolled infection, other autoimmune disease, pregnancy or lactation disqualified patients from enrolment. Each diagnosis drew on symptoms, thyroxine, TRAb, thyroid ultrasound and orbital computed tomography findings. RNA transcripts served as the template for amplifying TCR beta CDR3 regions. During a first-round RT-PCR of the TCR CDR3, the HTBI primer set was used. Each CDR3 protein gets one entry after TCRdb re-called the multiplex PCR reads with MiXCR. The table records about 24,000 distinct CDR3 sequences, roughly 49% of them present only once.

The clonotype originates from a middle-aged woman with Graves' hyperthyroidism that later progressed to Graves' ophthalmopathy. The chain is built from TRBV12-3 or TRBV12-4 and TRBJ2-6; TRBD1 or TRBD2 may be the D gene (5 bases each). What was sequenced was blood. The CDR3 region is CASSLGRSGADVLTF. Written as DNA, the CDR3 is TGTGCCAGTAGTTTAGGGAGATCTGGGGCCGACGTCCTGACTTTC.